Below are 16 T cell receptor beta chains sequenced from a single sample in a study of blood T cell repertoires in COVID-19. The protocol was immunoSEQ multiplex PCR, while the TCRdb copy is restricted to in-frame clones and leaves out a portion. The table has under 250,000 clones, approximately 86% seen once. The sequenced sample was PBMCs or T cells enriched from blood (not recorded which). The receptors were gathered from a woman aged 25 to 39 with acute COVID-19.

The V gene is TRBV4-3, the J gene TRBJ1-2; 7 positions agree with TRBD1. Germline loops: CDR1 LGHNA, CDR2 YSLEER. With V trimmed by 3 bases and J by 8 bases, 12 bases remained unmatched. This CDR3 has 15 residues. CDR3 sequence reads: CASSQDIRQGKGYTF. The CDR3 nucleotides are TGCGCCAGCAGCCAGGATATAAGACAGGGAAAAGGCTACACCTTC.

The rearrangement uses TRBV4-1 and TRBJ2-5; 13 nucleotides align to TRBD2. Germline V gives CDR1 MGHRA, CDR2 YSYEKL. The CDR3 loop spans 17 amino acids. V lost 2 bases, J lost 2 bases, and 5 bases stayed unmatched. The CDR3, as DNA: TGCGCCAGCAGCCAACAGGCGGGACTAGCGGGACAAGAGACCCAGTACTTC. As protein: CASSQQAGLAGQETQYF.

The gene calls are TRBV6-5 and TRBJ1-4; TRBD1 is a possible D gene (6 bases). V was clipped by 5 bases and J by 7 bases, with 14 bases between them. Germline V gene sequence: CDR1 MNHEY, CDR2 SVGAGI. This CDR3 region has 14 residues. As DNA, the CDR3 is TGTGCCAGCAGTAACACACAGGGAAGTGAAAAACTGTTTTTT. Translated, it gives CASSNTQGSEKLFF.

This clone was counted once. DNA of the CDR3: TGCGCCAGCAGTGAGTCAGGACTAGCGGGGCTCCGCACAGATACGCAGTATTTT. Protein sequence: CASSESGLAGLRTDTQYF. This chain uses TRBV10-1 with TRBJ2-3; 12 bases match TRBD2. Germline CDR1 WNHNN, CDR2 SYGVQD (reference sequence). This CDR3 is 18 amino acids long. After removal of 0 bases from V and 1 base from J, the junction contained 5 bases not matched to a gene.

The rearrangement links TRBV3-1 (or the pseudogene TRBV3-2) to TRBJ1-1; 7 bases agree with TRBD1. The CDR3 sequence is 14 residues long. Germline trimming cut 6 bases from V and 3 bases from J; bases unmatched to any gene: 7. Germline V gives CDR1 LGHDT, CDR2 YNNKEL (reference sequence). CDR3 DNA sequence: TGTGCCAGCAGACTATTCGACAGGGACACTGAAGCTTTCTTT. Its protein is CASRLFDRDTEAFF.

CDR3 DNA sequence: TGTGCCAGCAGCTTCGAACAGGGTCCCTACAATGAGCAGTTCTTC. Residues: CASSFEQGPYNEQFF. The chain recombines TRBV5-6 with TRBJ2-1; possible D gene TRBD1, 6 bases. Germline-derived CDR1 and CDR2 are SGHDT and YYEEEE. CDR3 size: 15 residues. V shed 2 bases and J shed 2 bases, with 11 bases lying between them. Variable domain in full (rest from reference TRBV5-6 and TRBJ2-1): DAGVTQSPTHLIKTRGQQVTLRCSPKSGHDTVSWYQQALGQGPQFIFQYYEEEERQRGNFPDRFSGHQFPNYSSELNVNALLLGDSALYLCASSFEQGPYNEQFFGPGTRLTVL.

A few counts support this clone. V is TRBV11-3 and J is TRBJ2-3; TRBD2 might be the D (5 bases). CDR1 is SGHNT and CDR2 is YENEEA in the germline V gene. The CDR3 has 15 residues. V gave up 0 bases and J gave up 4 bases, with 11 bases separating them. This CDR3 is CASSLDSLAADTQYF. The CDR3 DNA reads as TGTGCCAGCAGCTTAGATTCCCTAGCTGCAGATACGCAGTATTTT.

The chain is built from TRBV27 and TRBJ2-2; D is possibly TRBD1 (6 bases). V was shortened by 9 bases and J by 4 bases, with 18 bases between the two germline ends. Looked up from germline, CDR1 is MNHEY and CDR2 is SMNVEV (reference sequence). The CDR3 is made up of 15 amino acids. CDR3 DNA: TGTGCCAGTACCCCGGGTTTACAGGGCACCGGGGAGCTGTTTTTT. As protein: CASTPGLQGTGELFF.

A remark on this clone: Other nucleotide sequences in the sample specify the same CDR3. The chain links TRBV28 to TRBJ1-2; D is perhaps TRBD1 (5 bases). The germline gives CDR1 MDHEN, CDR2 SYDVKM. Deletions cut 5 bases from V and 5 bases from J, with 15 bases between. The CDR3 covers 14 residues. The DNA for the CDR3 is TGTGCCAGCAGTGCCGGGACGGGAGGTTATGGCTACACCTTC. It specifies CASSAGTGGYGYTF.

This sequence joins TRBV29-1 and TRBJ2-7; 7 nucleotides line up with TRBD1. The V segment lost 2 bases and the J segment 0 bases; nucleotides outside the gene matches: 7. The CDR3 runs 15 residues. The germline CDR1 and CDR2 sequences are SQVTM and ANQGSEA. The CDR3 spells CSVERSGDSSYEQYF. CDR3 DNA: TGCAGCGTTGAAAGATCAGGGGACAGCTCCTACGAGCAGTACTTC.

The V gene is TRBV4-3, the J gene TRBJ1-2; 8 bases fit TRBD1. Germline trimming cut 4 bases from V and 0 bases from J; bases unmatched to any gene: 10. CDR1 is LGHNA and CDR2 is YSLEER in the germline V gene. This CDR3 region has 17 residues. CDR3 amino acids: CASSRSTGVVANYGYTF. CDR3 sequence (DNA): TGCGCCAGCAGCCGGTCGACAGGGGTTGTCGCTAACTATGGCTACACCTTC.

CDR3 region: CASSTTSAGGELFF. DNA of the CDR3: TGTGCCAGTAGTACTACTAGCGCTGGCGGGGAGCTGTTTTTT. The V and J genes are TRBV19 and TRBJ2-2, with 7 bases aligning to TRBD2. V lost 4 bases, J lost 7 bases, and 6 bases stayed unmatched. The CDR3 runs to 14 residues. CDR1 and CDR2 from the germline V gene are LNHDA and SQIVND (reference sequence). Combining the CDR3 with reference TRBV19 and TRBJ2-2 gives the whole variable domain DGGITQSPKYLFRKEGQNVTLSCEQNLNHDAMYWYRQDPGQGLRLIYYSQIVNDFQKGDIAEGYSVSREKKESFPLTVTSAQKNPTAFYLCASSTTSAGGELFFGEGSRLTVL.

The CDR3 bases are TGTGCCAGTAGTCCAAATAACCCGGGACATGGATTATACGAGCAGTACTTC. It translates to CASSPNNPGHGLYEQYF. This chain links TRBV19 with TRBJ2-7; tentatively, D is TRBD1 (6 bases). CDR3 length: 17 amino acids. Deletions cut 5 bases from V and 4 bases from J, with 24 bases between. Per the germline V gene, CDR1 is LNHDA and CDR2 is SQIVND (reference sequence).

This chain connects TRBV11-2 to TRBJ2-7; 7 positions match TRBD1. Germline V gives CDR1 SGHAT, CDR2 FQNNGV. V was pared by 5 bases and J by 7 bases, with 8 bases of the junction left unmatched. The CDR3 is 13 amino acids. The CDR3: CASSPQTGNEQYF. CDR3 sequence (DNA): TGTGCCAGCAGCCCCCAGACAGGGAATGAGCAGTACTTC.

The chain has TRBV7-8 and TRBJ2-7, with a weak D call TRBD2 (6 bases). The V and J ends lost 2 bases and 0 bases respectively, with 14 bases between them. The CDR3 is 16 amino acids. Germline CDR1 SGHVS, CDR2 FQNEAQ. CDR3 sequence reads: CASSLTRASASYEQYF. DNA of the CDR3: TGTGCCAGCAGCTTAACCCGAGCTAGCGCCTCCTACGAGCAGTACTTC.

J is TRBJ2-1 and V is TRBV7-6, with D maybe TRBD1 (5 bases). V was shortened by 1 base and J by 1 base, with 11 bases between the two germline ends. The V gene's germline CDR1 is SGHVS and CDR2 FNYEAQ. The CDR3 is 16 residues long. DNA of the CDR3: TGTGCCAGCAGCTTAGGGCAAGGGGAATCCTACAATGAGCAGTTCTTC. This sequence encodes CASSLGQGESYNEQFF.